Presented here are 22 T cell receptor beta chains from one specimen sequenced in a study of T cells in Graves' hyperthyroidism and ophthalmopathy. It was RNA transcripts that yielded the amplified TCR beta CDR3 regions. The study used the HTBI primer set for a first-round RT-PCR of the TCR CDR3. Each CDR3 protein is one row after TCRdb ran MiXCR on the multiplex PCR reads. The table records 500,000 to 800,000 distinct CDR3 sequences, 45% of them present only once. Sample: peripheral blood or thyroid tissue (not recorded which). The source of these receptors is an adult man with Graves' disease, either hyperthyroidism or ophthalmopathy (not recorded which).

This clonotype was picked up one time. This rearrangement joins TRBV7-2 to TRBJ1-6; possibly TRBD1 for D (6 bases). Germline V gene lookup returns CDR1 SGHTA and CDR2 FQGNSA. The germline V and J ends were trimmed by 5 bases and 5 bases, with 13 bases remaining between them. CDR3 length: 15 residues. CDR3 DNA sequence: TGTGCCAGCAGCGCGGACAGTGATCATAATTCACCCCTCCACTTT. It encodes CASSADSDHNSPLHF.

V usage is TRBV11-1 and J usage is TRBJ1-1; 12 bases match TRBD1. Germline trimming cut 11 bases from V and 5 bases from J; bases unmatched to any gene: 9. CDR1 SGHAT and CDR2 FQDESV come from the germline V gene (reference sequence). The CDR3 totals 14 residues. The CDR3 coding sequence is TGTGCCCGAGGGACAGGGGGCCTGGAAACTGAAGCTTTCTTT. Translation gives CARGTGGLETEAFF. Variable domain in full (rest from reference TRBV11-1 and TRBJ1-1): EAEVAQSPRYKITEKSQAVAFWCDPISGHATLYWYRQILGQGPELLVQFQDESVVDDSQLPKDRFSAERLKGVDSTLKIQPAELGDSAMYLCARGTGGLETEAFFGQGTRLTVV.

V is TRBV5-1 and J is TRBJ2-7; D is perhaps TRBD1 or TRBD2 (5 bases each). V was clipped by 4 bases and J by 2 bases, with 13 bases between them. The CDR3 sequence is 14 residues long. From germline, CDR1 is SGHRS and CDR2 YFSETQ. The CDR3 is CASSVTRDPYEQYF. The CDR3 DNA reads as TGCGCCAGCAGCGTCACCCGGGACCCCTACGAGCAGTACTTC.

The chain couples TRBV7-2 to TRBJ1-1; tentative D call: TRBD1 (6 bases). The V and J ends lost 3 bases and 3 bases respectively, with 17 bases between them. The CDR3 is 16 amino acids. Germline loops: CDR1 SGHTA, CDR2 FQGNSA. The CDR3 loop is CASSFQGGSGYTEAFF. For the CDR3, the DNA is TGTGCCAGCAGCTTCCAAGGGGGAAGTGGCTACACTGAAGCTTTCTTT.

This clonotype appeared many times. The chain links TRBV7-8 to TRBJ1-1; tentatively, D is TRBD1 (6 bases). Per the germline V gene, CDR1 is SGHVS and CDR2 is FQNEAQ. This CDR3 region has 14 residues. V lost 6 bases and J lost 4, with 15 bases in between. Here the CDR3 DNA reads TGTGCCAGCAGACCGACAGGTGGGAGCACTGAAGCTTTCTTT. This encodes CASRPTGGSTEAFF.

This clonotype has more than one count but fewer than ten. The rearrangement joins TRBV7-3 to TRBJ1-1; possible D gene TRBD1, 6 bases. Trimming took 0 bases from V and 5 from J, leaving 13 bases between them. The CDR3 loop spans 15 amino acids. Germline V gives CDR1 SGHTA, CDR2 FQGTGA. CDR3 nucleotides: TGTGCCAGCAGCTTAACCTCCGGGGGGACAACTGAAGCTTTCTTT. Translating gives CASSLTSGGTTEAFF.

This clonotype was detected a few times. The rearrangement joins TRBV6-5 to TRBJ1-5, with D unclear. V lost 6 bases to trimming and J lost 7 bases, with 13 bases between them. The CDR3 runs to 13 residues. Germline values: CDR1 MNHEY, CDR2 SVGAGI. CDR3 sequence reads: CASSQNRGQPQHF. DNA of the CDR3: TGTGCCAGCAGCCAAAATAGAGGGCAGCCCCAGCATTTT.

The sample holds many counts of this clonotype. V is TRBV5-1 and J is TRBJ2-7; TRBD2 agrees at 9 bases. V was pared by 1 base and J by 7 bases, with 9 bases of the junction left unmatched. The CDR3 sequence is 15 residues long. Per germline, CDR1 SGHRS and CDR2 YFSETQ. The chain's CDR3 is CASSLRASGVREQYF. The DNA for the CDR3 is TGCGCCAGCAGCTTGCGCGCTAGCGGGGTGAGGGAGCAGTACTTC.

Notes on this clonotype: A much more abundant neighbour one base away suggests this may be a read error. The chain uses TRBV7-9 and TRBJ1-2, with D possibly matching TRBD1 (6 bases). The CDR3 is 15 residues long. Germline CDR1 is SEHNR and CDR2 is FQNEAQ (reference sequence). The germline V and J ends were trimmed by 6 bases and 4 bases, with 18 bases remaining between them. Here the CDR3 DNA reads TGTGCCAGCAGTGCGGACAGTTTCGCCATCTATGGCTACACCTTC. This codes for CASSADSFAIYGYTF.

This clonotype has only a few counts. One end of the junction is discordant with germline, which a read error may explain. The chain recombines TRBV19 with TRBJ1-4; the match to TRBD1 covers 9 bases. Germline loops: CDR1 LNHDA, CDR2 SQIVND (reference sequence). This CDR3 is 17 amino acids long. CDR3 loop: CASSTIGQGISNEKLFF. In DNA, the CDR3 is TGTGCCAGCAGTACCATCGGACAGGGGATATCTAATGAAAAACTGTTTTTT.

The table lists this clonotype with many counts. The chain uses TRBV2 and TRBJ1-4; no clear D gene. V was pared by 5 bases and J by 8 bases, with 6 bases between. The CDR3 consists of 11 residues. CDR1 and CDR2 (germline): SNHLY, FYNNEI. The CDR3 protein is CASSYGEKLFF. The CDR3 coding sequence is TGTGCCAGCAGTTACGGGGAAAAACTGTTTTTT. Based on the CDR3 plus reference TRBV2 and TRBJ1-4, the full variable domain is EPEVTQTPSHQVTQMGQEVILRCVPISNHLYFYWYRQILGQKVEFLVSFYNNEISEKSEIFDDQFSVERPDGSNFTLKIRSTKLEDSAMYFCASSYGEKLFFGSGTQLSVL.

The sample holds one count of this clonotype. The CDR3 here is CASSATGGAGYTF. The CDR3 DNA sequence: TGTGCCAGCAGCGCAACAGGTGGCGCTGGCTACACCTTC. V and J are TRBV7-6 and TRBJ1-2; maybe TRBD1 (5 bases). From germline, CDR1 is SGHVS and CDR2 FNYEAQ. This CDR3 comprises 13 residues. V dropped 5 bases and J dropped 7 bases, with 14 bases sitting between them.

About this clonotype itself: A much larger clone differs by one base, so this may be a read error. The chain recombines TRBV7-8 with TRBJ1-2; D call uncertain. Trimming shortened V by 3 bases and J by 5 bases, and 10 bases separated the two germline ends. The CDR3 is made up of 13 amino acids. The germline V gene has CDR1 SGHVS and CDR2 FQNEAQ. The CDR3 sequence: CASSFLLGYGYTF. CDR3 bases: TGTGCCAGCAGCTTCCTGTTGGGGTATGGCTACACCTTC.

A note on this clonotype: Since a much larger clone is just one base distant, this may be a read error. In this CDR3 the conserved last residue, phenylalanine or tryptophan, is missing, so a read error is likely. This chain uses TRBV29-1 with TRBJ2-7; D tentatively fits TRBD1 or TRBD2 (5 bases each). This CDR3 has 13 amino acids. Germline values: CDR1 SQVTM, CDR2 ANQGSEA. V was clipped by 4 bases and J by 5 bases, with 15 bases between them. CDR3 sequence (DNA): TGCAGCGTTGGGGGCGTTGGGGGAAACGAGCAGTACCTC. Its protein product is CSVGGVGGNEQYL.

This clonotype was picked up a small number of times. The chain employs TRBV7-2 and TRBJ1-2; no clear D gene. Germline CDR1 and CDR2: SGHTA and FQGNSA. This CDR3 region has 13 residues. Between the trimmed V and J ends, which lost 5 bases and 8 bases, there was a span of 15 bases. CDR3: CASSNNGVSGYTF. CDR3 nucleotides: TGTGCCAGCAGCAACAACGGGGTGTCGGGCTACACCTTC.

V gene TRBV19 combines with J gene TRBJ1-5; D is possibly TRBD1 (5 bases). The CDR3 runs to 15 residues. The V gene's germline CDR1 is LNHDA and CDR2 SQIVND (reference sequence). Trimming removed 4 bases at V and 6 bases at J, with 16 bases between. For the CDR3, the DNA is TGTGCCAGTAGTAACGGGGGAGGTCACGGTCAGCCCCAGCATTTT. Translated, it gives CASSNGGGHGQPQHF.

The rearrangement uses TRBV13 and TRBJ1-1; no definite D call. V was cut by 3 bases and J by 5 bases, with 16 bases left in between. The germline gives CDR1 PRHDT, CDR2 FYEKMQ (reference sequence). The CDR3 is 15 amino acids. CDR3 sequence (DNA): TGTGCCAGCAGCTTTGAGTGTCCGAAATTTACTGAAGCTTTCTTT. Translating gives CASSFECPKFTEAFF.

This clonotype was detected ten times or more. The V gene is TRBV20-1, the J gene TRBJ1-2; D possibly corresponds to TRBD1 (6 bases). The CDR3 sequence is 13 residues long. The germline CDR1 and CDR2 sequences are DFQATT and SNEGSKA (reference sequence). Trimming shortened V by 3 bases and J by 4 bases, and 12 bases separated the two germline ends. This chain's CDR3 is CSARGRGGYGYTF. The CDR3 nucleotides are TGCAGTGCTAGGGGCAGGGGAGGCTATGGCTACACCTTC.

There are a few counts of this clonotype. The chain joins TRBV7-9 to TRBJ2-5; either TRBD1 or TRBD2 may fit D (5 bases each). The CDR3 spans 17 residues. In germline, CDR1 is SEHNR, CDR2 FQNEAQ (reference sequence). The germline V and J ends were trimmed by 2 bases and 1 base, with 17 bases remaining between them. The CDR3 loop reads CASSLTLSPGAQETQYF. The CDR3, as DNA: TGTGCCAGCAGCTTAACGTTAAGTCCCGGGGCCCAAGAGACCCAGTACTTC.

This clonotype showed up just a few times. This chain links TRBV5-5 with TRBJ1-4, with TRBD1 matching 7 bases. V shed 3 bases, J shed 4 bases, and the junction held 6 bases outside the gene matches. Germline CDR1 and CDR2: SGHKS and YYEKEE (reference sequence). The CDR3 consists of 15 residues. This chain's CDR3 is CASSSQTGINEKLFF. The CDR3 region has the DNA TGTGCCAGCAGCTCACAGACAGGGATTAATGAAAAACTGTTTTTT.

This clonotype has ten or more counts. The CDR3 spells CASTGTLETQYF. The CDR3 DNA reads as TGTGCCAGCACCGGGACATTAGAGACCCAGTACTTC. The rearrangement uses TRBV7-2 and TRBJ2-5; a weak D match, TRBD1 (6 bases). V was shortened by 7 bases and J by 4 bases, with 10 bases between the two germline ends. The length of the CDR3 is 12 residues. The germline V gene encodes CDR1 SGHTA and CDR2 FQGNSA.

The genes are TRBV5-1 and TRBJ2-7; 7 bases agree with TRBD1. Germline V gene sequence: CDR1 SGHRS, CDR2 YFSETQ. V lost 0 bases to trimming and J lost 0 bases; unmatched junction nucleotides: 6. The CDR3 runs to 16 residues. CDR3 nucleotide sequence: TGCGCCAGCAGCTTGGGTGTGGGACAGCGCTCCTACGAGCAGTACTTC. Translating it yields CASSLGVGQRSYEQYF.